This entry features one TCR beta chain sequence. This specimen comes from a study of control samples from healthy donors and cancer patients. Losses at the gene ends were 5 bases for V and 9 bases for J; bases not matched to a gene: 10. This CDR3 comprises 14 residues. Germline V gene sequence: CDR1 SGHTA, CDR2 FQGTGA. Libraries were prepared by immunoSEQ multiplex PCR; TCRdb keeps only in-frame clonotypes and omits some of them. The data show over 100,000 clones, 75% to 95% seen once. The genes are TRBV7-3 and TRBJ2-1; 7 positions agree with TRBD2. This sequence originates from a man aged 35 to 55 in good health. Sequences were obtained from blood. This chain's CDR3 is CASSPRLASPEQFF. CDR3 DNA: TGTGCCAGCAGCCCGAGACTAGCTTCCCCTGAGCAGTTCTTC.